Presented here are 13 T cell receptor beta chains from one specimen sequenced in a study of T-cell reconstitution after alpha-beta-depleted transplantation in children. Unique molecular identifiers were used in preparing the TCRbeta library. From the PCR reads, TCRdb called clonotypes with MiXCR, one entry per CDR3 protein. The sample has fewer than 400,000 distinct CDR3 sequences; around 20% are singletons. Here the sequenced sample was PBMCs, mostly from graft donor cells, taken 180 days after TCRalphabeta/CD19-depleted stem cell transplant. The receptors were gathered from a male patient younger than 18 who had a stem cell transplant for acute lymphoblastic leukemia, so the T cells may come from the graft donor.

This sequence joins TRBV9 and TRBJ1-2, with a tentative D call TRBD1 (6 bases). V shed 2 bases and J shed 6 bases, with 11 bases lying between them. The CDR3 consists of 13 residues. Germline loops: CDR1 SGDLS, CDR2 YYNGEE. In DNA, the CDR3 is TGTGCCAGCAGCGTTTCCAGGGGCCATGGCTACACCTTC. This gives the protein CASSVSRGHGYTF. Filled out from reference TRBV9 and TRBJ1-2, the complete variable domain reads DSGVTQTPKHLITATGQRVTLRCSPRSGDLSVYWYQQSLDQGLQFLIQYYNGEERAKGNILERFSAQQFPDLHSELNLSSLELGDSALYFCASSVSRGHGYTFGSGTRLTVV.

The chain carries TRBV29-1 and TRBJ2-3, with 8 bases fitting TRBD1. Germline V CDR1 and CDR2: SQVTM, ANQGSEA. Unmatched junction bases numbered 7, after V lost 8 bases and J lost 9 bases. The CDR3 is 11 residues long. The CDR3 sequence is CSFLQGATQYF. CDR3 nucleotides: TGCAGCTTTCTGCAGGGGGCAACGCAGTATTTT.

V gene TRBV7-9 combines with J gene TRBJ1-5; perhaps TRBD1 as D (6 bases). Per the germline V gene, CDR1 is SEHNR and CDR2 is FQNEAQ (reference sequence). The V and J ends lost 1 base and 7 bases respectively, with 11 bases between them. There are 14 residues in the CDR3. The CDR3 reads CASSLGSGAQPQHF. The CDR3, as DNA: TGTGCCAGCAGCTTAGGGTCAGGGGCCCAGCCCCAGCATTTT.

The rearrangement joins TRBV14 to TRBJ1-1; no clear D gene. In germline, CDR1 is SGHDN, CDR2 FVKESK. The CDR3 is 14 amino acids. The V end was cut by 0 bases, the J end by 3 bases, with 8 bases between. The CDR3 loop is CASSQETTHTEAFF. In nucleotides, the CDR3 is TGTGCCAGCAGCCAAGAAACGACCCACACTGAAGCTTTCTTT. The full variable domain, with the rest looked up from reference TRBV14 and TRBJ1-1, is EAGVTQFPSHSVIEKGQTVTLRCDPISGHDNLYWYRRVMGKEIKFLLHFVKESKQDESGMPNNRFLAERTGGTYSTLKVQPAELEDSGVYFCASSQETTHTEAFFGQGTRLTVV.

This rearrangement joins TRBV20-1 to TRBJ1-1; 8 bases are shared with TRBD1. This CDR3 has 15 amino acids. CDR1 is DFQATT and CDR2 is SNEGSKA in the germline V gene (reference sequence). V was clipped by 0 bases and J by 2 bases; unmatched bases: 5. CDR3 in DNA: TGCAGTGCTAGAGACCAAGACAGGGGTAACACTGAAGCTTTCTTT. It translates to CSARDQDRGNTEAFF.

The rearrangement uses TRBV5-6 and TRBJ2-1, with TRBD1 matching 9 bases. Germline loops: CDR1 SGHDT, CDR2 YYEEEE. Trimming removed 2 bases from V and 14 bases from J; junction bases left unmatched: 8. The CDR3 sequence is 13 residues long. The CDR3 DNA reads TGTGCCAGCAGCTTCCTAACCCGGACAGGGGAGTTCTTC. Residues: CASSFLTRTGEFF.

V and J are TRBV20-1 and TRBJ2-1; the match to TRBD2 covers 7 bases. This CDR3 comprises 13 residues. From germline, CDR1 is DFQATT and CDR2 SNEGSKA (reference sequence). The CDR3 loop is CSQFRREYNEQFF. For the CDR3, the DNA is TGCAGCCAATTCCGGCGGGAGTACAATGAGCAGTTCTTC.

The chain uses TRBV7-9 and TRBJ2-7; D is ambiguous. Looked up from germline, CDR1 is SEHNR and CDR2 is FQNEAQ (reference sequence). The CDR3 has 12 amino acids. Trimming cost V 2 bases and J 3 bases, with 5 bases left between them. The CDR3 reads CASSLLIYEQYF. The CDR3 nucleotides are TGTGCCAGCAGCTTATTAATCTACGAGCAGTACTTC.

V is TRBV20-1 and J is TRBJ2-3, with 7 nucleotides matching TRBD2. The CDR3 length is 16 residues. The V gene end was trimmed by 0 bases and the J gene end by 6 bases; junction bases not matched to a gene: 12. The germline V gene has CDR1 DFQATT and CDR2 SNEGSKA (reference sequence). CDR3 residues: CSARDWSSGIRDTQYF. The CDR3 bases are TGCAGTGCTAGAGATTGGTCTAGCGGCATCAGGGATACGCAGTATTTT.

There are a few counts of this clonotype. This rearrangement joins TRBV12-3 or TRBV12-4 to TRBJ2-5; TRBD2 matches at 7 bases. The CDR3 has 13 residues. Germline trimming cut 7 bases from V and 3 bases from J; bases unmatched to any gene: 5. Here the CDR3 DNA reads TGTGCCAGCAATCTCGGACTAGAAGAGACCCAGTACTTC. The encoded protein is CASNLGLEETQYF.

The chain links TRBV29-1 to TRBJ2-2; D unresolved. With 2 bases removed from V and 0 bases from J, the gap between germline ends came to 4 bases. From germline, CDR1 is SQVTM and CDR2 ANQGSEA. This CDR3 has 13 amino acids. In DNA form, the CDR3 reads TGCAGCGTTGAACGAGCGAACACCGGGGAGCTGTTTTTT. It codes for CSVERANTGELFF.

The rearrangement joins TRBV6-5 to TRBJ1-3; the D gene is possibly TRBD1 (5 bases). Germline CDR1 reads MNHEY; CDR2 reads SVGAGI. The CDR3 spans 15 residues. The V end was cut by 0 bases, the J end by 4 bases, with 10 bases between. For the CDR3, the DNA is TGTGCCAGCAGTTACTCCGGGGGGGTAGGAAACACCATATATTTT. This sequence encodes CASSYSGGVGNTIYF.

This clonotype was seen only once. V usage is TRBV4-1 and J usage is TRBJ1-4; D is uncertain. Germline assignment: CDR1 MGHRA and CDR2 YSYEKL. The CDR3 has 16 residues. The germline V and J ends were trimmed by 5 bases and 3 bases, with 16 bases remaining between them. CDR3 in amino acids: CASSRQRAGANEKLFF. CDR3 DNA: TGCGCCAGCAGCAGGCAGAGAGCCGGGGCTAATGAAAAACTGTTTTTT.